This TCR beta chain emerged from a study of T-cell reconstitution after alpha-beta-depleted transplantation in children. Findings and limits, study-wide: The main origin of T-cell counts and diversity one year after transplant was newly produced T cells. As was reported, about two months after transplant, alpha-beta T cells came from several hundred expanded graft clones. Diversity of TCRbeta at day 60 was high in some patients, arising from surviving recipient T cells and thymic progenitors.

This clonotype was counted between two and nine times. Its cognate antigen is unknown. Unique molecular identifiers were used to barcode this TCRbeta library. A single record per CDR3 protein comes from TCRdb applying MiXCR to the PCR reads. The sample records 90,000 to 100,000 distinct CDR3 sequences, 23% being singletons. Germline CDR1 reads MGHRA; CDR2 reads YSYEKL. The CDR3 has 16 residues. V gave up 2 bases and J gave up 0 bases, with 11 bases separating them. The sequence was collected from a boy between 2 and 10 years old with acute lymphoblastic leukemia, due to receive a stem cell transplant. The sample in question was PBMCs, obtained before TCRalphabeta/CD19-depleted stem cell transplant. This chain uses TRBV4-1 with TRBJ2-1; D may be TRBD2 (5 bases). The CDR3 spells CASSQQDLVSYNEQFF. In nucleotides, the CDR3 is TGCGCCAGCAGCCAACAGGACTTAGTCTCCTACAATGAGCAGTTCTTC.